The 25 T cell receptor beta chains listed next were all sequenced from one sample in a study of blood T cell repertoires in COVID-19. Sequencing used immunoSEQ multiplex PCR; TCRdb keeps in-frame clones, though not all of them. The data show around 190,000 clones, 82% seen once. The sequenced sample was peripheral blood. The receptors come from a woman in her sixties or seventies with COVID-19, enrolled during active disease.

The chain employs TRBV20-1 and TRBJ2-7; D is possibly TRBD2 (5 bases). Germline V gene lookup returns CDR1 DFQATT and CDR2 SNEGSKA (reference sequence). Trimming took 3 bases from V and 5 from J, leaving 8 bases between them. The CDR3 has 11 amino acids. The CDR3 here is CSASGKDEQYF. In DNA, the CDR3 is TGCAGTGCTAGCGGGAAGGACGAGCAGTACTTC.

CDR3: CASLEGLIETQYF. The DNA of the CDR3 is TGTGCCAGCCTCGAGGGACTAATCGAGACCCAGTACTTC. J is TRBJ2-5 and V is TRBV6-6; 7 nucleotides match TRBD2. In germline, CDR1 is MNHNY, CDR2 SVGAGI (reference sequence). After removal of 8 bases from V and 5 bases from J, the junction contained 8 bases not matched to a gene. The CDR3 is 13 residues long.

Comments on this clone: The same CDR3 is also encoded by other DNA sequences in this sample. V is TRBV28 and J is TRBJ2-6; D gene uncertain. Germline CDR1 is MDHEN and CDR2 is SYDVKM. Trimming left V 2 bases short and J 1 base short, with 3 bases between. There are 14 residues in the CDR3. CDR3 in amino acids: CASSLRSGANVLTF. CDR3 bases: TGTGCCAGCAGTTTACGGTCTGGGGCCAACGTCCTGACTTTC.

The table lists this clone with a few counts. The rearrangement joins TRBV5-1 to TRBJ1-4, with D perhaps matching TRBD1 (6 bases). Trimming cost V 2 bases and J 8 bases, with 16 bases left between them. This CDR3 contains 15 residues. Germline V gene data show CDR1 as SGHRS and CDR2 as YFSETQ. The CDR3 loop is CASSFNGGPGEKLFF. The CDR3 DNA sequence: TGCGCCAGCAGCTTTAACGGGGGGCCGGGGGAAAAACTGTTTTTT.

The gene calls are TRBV11-3 and TRBJ2-1; D is undetermined. The V and J ends lost 0 bases and 6 bases respectively, with 9 bases between them. The germline gives CDR1 SGHNT, CDR2 YENEEA. The CDR3 is made up of 14 amino acids. The DNA for the CDR3 is TGTGCCAGCAGCTTAGAGGGCTTGGGCAATGAGCAGTTCTTC. Its translation: CASSLEGLGNEQFF.

The chain employs TRBV11-3 and TRBJ2-1; D remains unclear. The CDR3 loop spans 14 amino acids. The germline CDR1 and CDR2 sequences are SGHNT and YENEEA. Trimming removed 5 bases at V and 5 bases at J, with 13 bases between. The CDR3: CASSRRTENNEQFF. Here the CDR3 DNA reads TGTGCCAGCAGCCGACGTACGGAGAACAATGAGCAGTTCTTC.

The sample holds a few counts of this clone. CDR3 nucleotide sequence: TGTGCCAGCAAACCCGACAGGGGCAATGAGCAGTTCTTC. Translating it yields CASKPDRGNEQFF. This chain connects TRBV19 to TRBJ2-1, with 8 nucleotides matching TRBD1. There are 13 residues in the CDR3. Trimming cost V 9 bases and J 6 bases; bases outside gene matches: 7. Looked up from germline, CDR1 is LNHDA and CDR2 is SQIVND (reference sequence).

This chain connects TRBV9 to TRBJ1-2, with D possibly TRBD1 on 5 matching bases. The CDR3 has 18 amino acids. CDR1 is SGDLS, CDR2 YYNGEE, per germline. The V gene lost 4 bases and the J gene lost 1 base, with 23 bases spanning the gap. The CDR3 sequence: CASSPIGQGGPVNYGYTF. The CDR3 DNA reads TGTGCCAGCAGCCCCATTGGGCAGGGAGGACCAGTTAACTATGGCTACACCTTC.

A single count supports this clone. The genes are TRBV4-1 and TRBJ2-7; 9 bases are shared with TRBD2. V was clipped by 5 bases and J by 3 bases; unmatched bases: 17. The CDR3 totals 18 residues. Germline lookup yields CDR1 MGHRA and CDR2 YSYEKL. The CDR3 DNA reads as TGCGCCAGCAGCAAAGGGGGGGCTAGCGGGATGAACAGCTACGAGCAGTACTTC. Translated, it gives CASSKGGASGMNSYEQYF.

This clone came up many times. This rearrangement joins TRBV10-3 to TRBJ2-7, with a possible D match to TRBD1 (6 bases). The germline V gene encodes CDR1 ENHRY and CDR2 SYGVKD. V lost 5 bases and J lost 9, with 14 bases in between. The CDR3 runs to 12 residues. The CDR3 coding sequence is TGTGCCATCAGTCGGACAGCTACGGTGCAGTACTTC. Translated: CAISRTATVQYF.

The V gene is TRBV7-3, the J gene TRBJ2-1; tentative D call: TRBD2 (6 bases). The CDR3 sequence is 15 residues long. In germline, CDR1 is SGHTA, CDR2 FQGTGA. Trimming shortened V by 4 bases and J by 9 bases, and 19 bases separated the two germline ends. The CDR3 reads CASSSLGTSSGEQFF. In DNA, the CDR3 is TGTGCCAGCAGCTCCTTGGGGACTTCCTCGGGTGAGCAGTTCTTC.

In this sample, this clone turned up once. V is TRBV9 and J is TRBJ1-3; D unresolved. Trimming took off 2 bases at V and 0 bases at J, with 6 bases between the two ends. CDR3 length equals 14 residues. Germline values: CDR1 SGDLS, CDR2 YYNGEE. CDR3: CASSVTDSGNTIYF. In DNA form, the CDR3 reads TGTGCCAGCAGCGTTACAGACTCTGGAAACACCATATATTTT. The whole variable domain, filled in from reference TRBV9 and TRBJ1-3, reads DSGVTQTPKHLITATGQRVTLRCSPRSGDLSVYWYQQSLDQGLQFLIQYYNGEERAKGNILERFSAQQFPDLHSELNLSSLELGDSALYFCASSVTDSGNTIYFGEGSWLTVV.

The rearrangement joins TRBV28 to TRBJ2-1; D is perhaps TRBD2 (5 bases). Germline CDR1 reads MDHEN; CDR2 reads SYDVKM. The CDR3 is made up of 15 amino acids. Trimming took 6 bases from V and 12 from J, leaving 24 bases between them. The CDR3 loop reads CASREGPPEANSQFF. Here the CDR3 DNA reads TGTGCCAGCAGGGAAGGGCCTCCGGAGGCAAATTCGCAGTTCTTC.

This chain connects TRBV5-6 to TRBJ1-6; unclear D gene. The CDR3 is made up of 16 amino acids. CDR1 and CDR2 (germline): SGHDT, YYEEEE. Trimming cost V 3 bases and J 0 bases, with 10 bases left between them. CDR3 sequence reads: CASSSGSSSYNSPLHF. The CDR3 DNA sequence: TGTGCCAGCAGCTCCGGGAGCAGCTCCTATAATTCACCCCTCCACTTT. The whole variable domain, remainder taken from reference TRBV5-6 and TRBJ1-6, is DAGVTQSPTHLIKTRGQQVTLRCSPKSGHDTVSWYQQALGQGPQFIFQYYEEEERQRGNFPDRFSGHQFPNYSSELNVNALLLGDSALYLCASSSGSSSYNSPLHFGNGTRLTVT.

The chain combines TRBV7-2 with TRBJ2-7, with 7 bases fitting TRBD2. Germline trimming cut 3 bases from V and 2 bases from J; bases unmatched to any gene: 13. This CDR3 contains 17 residues. CDR1 SGHTA and CDR2 FQGNSA come from the germline V gene. CDR3 DNA: TGTGCCAGCAGCTTCGCGATGAGCGGGACGACGGCCTACGAGCAGTACTTC. It specifies CASSFAMSGTTAYEQYF.

This clone was seen only once. The J gene is TRBJ2-1, the V gene TRBV12-5; 11 bases line up with TRBD2. The ends lost 7 bases at V and 3 bases at J; junction bases unmatched: 8. Germline loops: CDR1 LGHNT, CDR2 FRNRAP. The CDR3 extends over 16 amino acids. CDR3 region: CASAPPLAGGYNEQFF. CDR3 bases: TGTGCTAGTGCACCCCCCCTAGCGGGAGGCTACAATGAGCAGTTCTTC.

The chain joins TRBV6-4 to TRBJ2-1, with 12 bases aligning to TRBD2. This CDR3 has 18 amino acids. From germline, CDR1 is MRHNA and CDR2 SNTAGT. Unmatched junction bases numbered 12, after V lost 5 bases and J lost 4 bases. Here the CDR3 reads CASSPPRLAGDRYNEQFF. CDR3 DNA: TGTGCCAGCAGTCCCCCGCGACTAGCGGGAGATAGGTACAATGAGCAGTTCTTC.

This chain uses TRBV14 with TRBJ1-2; D uncertain. Germline V gene lookup returns CDR1 SGHDN and CDR2 FVKESK. V was shortened by 0 bases and J by 7 bases, with 21 bases between the two germline ends. The CDR3 is made up of 17 amino acids. The CDR3: CASSQEPQAVSYSGYTF. The CDR3 region has the DNA TGTGCCAGCAGCCAAGAACCACAAGCGGTCAGTTACTCTGGCTACACCTTC.

This clone was seen more than once but under ten times. This chain uses TRBV3-1 (or the pseudogene TRBV3-2) with TRBJ2-7, with D maybe TRBD2 (6 bases). Trimming took 4 bases from V and 0 from J, leaving 13 bases between them. Germline V CDR1 and CDR2: LGHDT, YNNKEL (reference sequence). The CDR3 contains 15 residues. DNA of the CDR3: TGTGCCAGCAGCCTTTTTTTTAGCGGCTCCTACGAGCAGTACTTC. Its translation is CASSLFFSGSYEQYF.

The V gene is TRBV5-6, the J gene TRBJ2-4; D possibly corresponds to TRBD2 (6 bases). The V end was cut by 3 bases, the J end by 0 bases, with 10 bases between. This CDR3 has 15 amino acids. Looked up from germline, CDR1 is SGHDT and CDR2 is YYEEEE. The CDR3 sequence is CASSWRARAKNIQYF. The CDR3 DNA sequence: TGTGCCAGCAGCTGGAGGGCCAGAGCCAAAAACATTCAGTACTTC.

This chain connects TRBV6-5 to TRBJ1-1, with TRBD1 identical over 7 bases. Trimming at V came to 6 bases and at J to 5 bases, leaving 0 bases not matched to a gene. Germline lookup yields CDR1 MNHEY and CDR2 SVGAGI. CDR3 length equals 11 residues. This chain's CDR3 is CASRTGTEAFF. The CDR3 nucleotides read TGTGCCAGCAGGACAGGGACTGAAGCTTTCTTT.

This clone has more than one count but fewer than ten. V is TRBV7-3 and J is TRBJ1-1, with 7 bases lining up with TRBD1. J gave up 3 bases and V 2 bases, and 6 bases lay outside the gene matches. The CDR3 spans 15 residues. The V gene's germline CDR1 is SGHTA and CDR2 FQGTGA. CDR3 region: CASSLFGQADTEAFF. CDR3 sequence (DNA): TGTGCCAGCAGCTTATTCGGACAGGCGGACACTGAAGCTTTCTTT.

The chain recombines TRBV7-3 with TRBJ2-1, with D unclear. Germline CDR1 SGHTA, CDR2 FQGTGA. CDR3 length equals 13 residues. V dropped 3 bases and J dropped 11 bases, with 14 bases sitting between them. CDR3 residues: CASSFLDSEKQFF. CDR3 coding DNA: TGTGCCAGCAGCTTTCTTGACTCCGAGAAGCAGTTCTTC.

The chain is built from TRBV5-6 and TRBJ1-5; D perhaps matches TRBD1 (6 bases). CDR1 is SGHDT, CDR2 YYEEEE, per germline. V was cut by 0 bases and J by 3 bases, with 7 bases left in between. The CDR3 spans 14 residues. The chain's CDR3 is CASSLGQVNQPQHF. The CDR3 bases are TGTGCCAGCAGCTTGGGACAGGTCAATCAGCCCCAGCATTTT.

The chain has TRBV6-5 and TRBJ1-5; D is perhaps TRBD1 (6 bases). This CDR3 contains 15 residues. The germline V and J ends were trimmed by 6 bases and 5 bases, with 17 bases remaining between them. The V gene's germline CDR1 is MNHEY and CDR2 SVGAGI. The CDR3: CASSRRQVSDQPQHF. The CDR3 DNA is TGTGCCAGCAGCCGCAGACAGGTTTCGGATCAGCCCCAGCATTTT.